This T cell receptor (beta chain) was found in a study of shared clonotypes between healthy human individuals. Study results and limitations: Naive subsets tended to show greater estimated richness than memory subsets. Across a handful of donors, naive CD4 shared around 5.1%, naive CD8 more than 3%, memory CD4 over 2%, memory CD8 around 0.36%.

This clone was detected once. Antigen unknown. Here immunoSEQ multiplex PCR was the method, and the copy in TCRdb shows in-frame clones only, minus some. The sample lists a few million clones; around 95% were seen once. The receptor was derived from a man aged 18 to 29 in good health. Sequenced input: naive CD4+ T cells sorted from blood. As for subset: CD45RA+ positively selected.

CDR3 sequence reads: CASSFLSDEQYF. The CDR3 nucleotides are TGTGCCAGCAGCTTTTTGAGCGACGAGCAGTACTTC. V is TRBV11-2 and J is TRBJ2-7; D is unclear. The ends were cut back, 3 bases at V and 5 bases at J, with 8 bases in the middle. Germline V gene lookup returns CDR1 SGHAT and CDR2 FQNNGV. The CDR3 sequence is 12 residues long.